The rows below give T cell receptor beta chains drawn from one sample of a study of control samples from healthy donors and cancer patients. The protocol was immunoSEQ multiplex PCR, while the TCRdb copy is restricted to in-frame clones and leaves out a portion. The table lists approximately 49,000 clones, about 86% of them singletons. The sample comprised PBMCs. Receptor source: a woman in her forties or fifties with lung cancer. CDR3s include the opening cysteine and the closing phenylalanine or tryptophan. The D gene is left open where the match is weak. Size tells how often a clone was seen (once, few, many) or the class of an expanded clone, and some rows leave it out.

d_call,j_call,clone_size,v_call,cdr3_nt,cdr3_aa
-,TRBJ2-5,once,TRBV30,TGTGCCTGCGGGACCCGAGGGCAAGAGACCCAGTACTTC,CACGTRGQETQYF
-,TRBJ1-2,-,TRBV6-5,TGTGCCAGCAGATCCCCCTGGGGCGACTATGGCTACACCTTC,CASRSPWGDYGYTF
-,TRBJ1-1,-,TRBV29-1,TGCAGCGTAGCCGCAGTCCGGGCCACTGAAGCTTTCTTT,CSVAAVRATEAFF
TRBD2,TRBJ2-1,few,TRBV19,TGTGCCAGTAGTCCTAGCGGGGTACTATCCTACAATGAGCAGTTCTTC,CASSPSGVLSYNEQFF
-,TRBJ2-1,few,TRBV13,TGTGCCAGCAGCTTGCAGGGGGGTAGCAATGAGCAGTTCTTC,CASSLQGGSNEQFF
-,TRBJ1-1,-,TRBV7-8,TGTGCCAGCAGCCTCCGACACAACACTGAAGCTTTCTTT,CASSLRHNTEAFF
-,TRBJ1-1,-,TRBV20-1,TGCAGTGGCAGCACGAACACTGAAGCTTTCTTT,CSGSTNTEAFF
-,TRBJ1-6,once,TRBV5-4,TGTGCCAGCAGCTTGGAAGGCAGAAGCGGTTCACCCCTCCACTTT,CASSLEGRSGSPLHF
TRBD1,TRBJ1-1,few,TRBV18,TGTGCCAGCTCATCGAAAACCGGGACAGGGGGCCTAGGCACTGAAGCTTTCTTT,CASSSKTGTGGLGTEAFF
-,TRBJ2-7,-,TRBV27,TGTGCCAGCAGTACCGCCAGTGCCTACGAGCAGTACTTC,CASSTASAYEQYF
-,TRBJ1-3,once,TRBV5-1,TGCGCCAGCAGCTCGACGAGGGGATCAGGAAACACCATATATTTT,CASSSTRGSGNTIYF
TRBD1,TRBJ1-3,-,TRBV7-2,TGTGCCAGCAGGTCCACAGGGGCTGGAAACACCATATATTTT,CASRSTGAGNTIYF
-,TRBJ1-2,-,TRBV9,TGTGCCAGCAGCGTAGACACTAACTATGGCTACACCTTC,CASSVDTNYGYTF
TRBD1,TRBJ1-1,-,TRBV28,TGTGCCAGCAGTTCACAGGGGAAAGCTTTCTTT,CASSSQGKAFF
TRBD1,TRBJ1-5,-,TRBV7-2,TGTGCCAGCAGCACCCGGACAGGGGCGTTACAGCCCCAGCATTTT,CASSTRTGALQPQHF
-,TRBJ2-6,-,TRBV6-5,TGTGCCAGCAGTTTACCAGGGGCCAACGTCCTGACTTTC,CASSLPGANVLTF
-,TRBJ1-2,few,TRBV5-6,TGTGCCAGCAGCTTAGGACGGCTCTTCTATGGCTACACCTTC,CASSLGRLFYGYTF
-,TRBJ1-5,few,TRBV12-3/TRBV12-4,TGTGCCAGCAGTTTAGCGCAGGATCAGCCCCAGCATTTT,CASSLAQDQPQHF
-,TRBJ1-1,few,TRBV19,TGTGCCAGTAGTTTAGGTCCAGTGAACACTGAAGCTTTCTTT,CASSLGPVNTEAFF
TRBD2,TRBJ2-7,-,TRBV6-2/TRBV6-3,TGTGCCAGCAGTTACTCGAATTATGAGTCCAGTGGGGGGGCCTACGAGCAGTACTTC,CASSYSNYESSGGAYEQYF
-,TRBJ2-2,-,TRBV4-3,TGCGCCAGCAGCCAAGACGGCGGGGCGGTCACCGGGGAGCTGTTTTTT,CASSQDGGAVTGELFF
-,TRBJ1-1,-,TRBV27,TGTGCCAGCAGTTTAGATCTGGTTACGAACACTGAAGCTTTCTTT,CASSLDLVTNTEAFF
TRBD1,TRBJ2-2,-,TRBV18,TGTGCCAGCTCGCGGGACAGGGGGAACACCGGGGAGCTGTTTTTT,CASSRDRGNTGELFF
-,TRBJ1-5,-,TRBV6-2/TRBV6-3,TGTGCCAGCAGTAAAGGGACAAACCTGAATAGCAATCAGCCCCAGCATTTT,CASSKGTNLNSNQPQHF
TRBD1,TRBJ1-4,few,TRBV28,TGTGCCAGCAGTTATCAGGGGGCGAATGAAAAACTGTTTTTT,CASSYQGANEKLFF
-,TRBJ1-4,-,TRBV7-2,TGTGCCAGCAGCTTAGCGCGGAGACAAGGAAATGAAAAGCTGTTTTTT,CASSLARRQGNEKLFF
-,TRBJ1-1,-,TRBV28,TGTGCCAACAGTTCCGTAGAGACGGGAGCTTTCTTT,CANSSVETGAFF
TRBD1,TRBJ1-1,-,TRBV5-1,TGCGCCAGCAGCTGGGGACAGGGCGCTGAAGCTTTCTTT,CASSWGQGAEAFF
TRBD1,TRBJ1-2,-,TRBV7-6,TGTGCCAGCAGCTTAGGGCAGGGGGCGACTGGCTACACCTTC,CASSLGQGATGYTF
-,TRBJ2-3,-,TRBV7-9,TGTGCCAGCAGCTTAGGAACAGATACGCAGTATTTT,CASSLGTDTQYF
TRBD1,TRBJ1-6,-,TRBV30,TGTGCCTGGAGCCTTCGTTTAGGGGGACAGGGGGTTTCACCCCTCCACTTT,CAWSLRLGGQGVSPLHF
TRBD1,TRBJ2-7,-,TRBV4-3,TGCGCCAGCAGCGTCGGACAGGGCCCATCCTACGAGCAGTACTTC,CASSVGQGPSYEQYF
-,TRBJ1-5,-,TRBV5-5,TGTGCCAGCAGCTTCCACTTTGCAGGGGCCAATCAGCCCCAGCATTTT,CASSFHFAGANQPQHF
-,TRBJ1-2,-,TRBV19,TGTGCCAGTAGTACAGGGGCCGTGGATGGCTACACCTTC,CASSTGAVDGYTF
TRBD1,TRBJ1-2,-,TRBV24-1,TGTGCCACCTCGGGACAGCATAACTATGGCTACACCTTC,CATSGQHNYGYTF
TRBD1,TRBJ2-2,-,TRBV5-4,TGTGCCAGCAGCTGGAGTTTACAGGGGGCGGACACCGGGGAGCTGTTTTTT,CASSWSLQGADTGELFF
-,TRBJ1-1,-,TRBV19,TGTGCCAGTAGTCAGGGGTACGTGAACACTGAAGCTTTCTTT,CASSQGYVNTEAFF
TRBD1,TRBJ1-2,-,TRBV15,TGTGCCACCAGCAGTGACAGGGGGCGCGGCTATGGCTACACCTTC,CATSSDRGRGYGYTF
TRBD2,TRBJ2-3,-,TRBV7-9,TGTGCCAGCAGCTTAGCAGCGGGGAACACAGATACGCAGTATTTT,CASSLAAGNTDTQYF
TRBD1,TRBJ1-1,-,TRBV19,TGTGCCAGTAGTGATACAGGGGGTGGTACTGAAGCTTTCTTT,CASSDTGGGTEAFF
TRBD1,TRBJ1-3,few,TRBV19,TGTGCCAGTAGTTGGCAGGGGGACTCTGGAAACACCATATATTTT,CASSWQGDSGNTIYF
-,TRBJ1-2,-,TRBV30,TGTGCCTGGGGTACCTCGGGGGGCAGCATACGGGGCTACACCTTC,CAWGTSGGSIRGYTF
TRBD1,TRBJ1-2,-,TRBV29-1,TGCAGCGCGTACCTATTGACAGGGGTAAACTATGGCTACACCTTC,CSAYLLTGVNYGYTF
TRBD1,TRBJ1-2,-,TRBV2,TGTGCCAGCAGTGCGGGACAGGGAGGCTATGGCTACACCTTC,CASSAGQGGYGYTF
-,TRBJ1-6,-,TRBV4-3,TGCGCCAGCAGCCAAGATCGGCGGGGGCATTCACCCCTCCACTTT,CASSQDRRGHSPLHF
-,TRBJ2-5,-,TRBV6-2/TRBV6-3,TGTGCCAGCAGCCTGGGAAGGCCGGAGACCCAGTACTTC,CASSLGRPETQYF
TRBD1,TRBJ2-2,-,TRBV27,TGTGCCAGCAGTTATCGGGACAGAATAACCGGGGAGCTGTTTTTT,CASSYRDRITGELFF
TRBD1,TRBJ2-7,-,TRBV3-1/TRBV3-2,TGTGCCAGCGCAGCACAGGGGGCAGTCTACGAGCAGTACTTC,CASAAQGAVYEQYF
-,TRBJ2-7,-,TRBV7-2,TGTGCCAGCAGCTCAGGTGGGGGTTTCGAGCAGTACTTC,CASSSGGGFEQYF
-,TRBJ1-1,once,TRBV4-1,TGCGCCAGCAGCCATCGGGGGACTGAAGCTTTCTTT,CASSHRGTEAFF
-,TRBJ2-5,-,TRBV20-1,TGCAGTGCCAGTGGACTCTGGGTCCTGGGCCAAGAGACCCAGTACTTC,CSASGLWVLGQETQYF
TRBD2,TRBJ2-3,-,TRBV7-2,TGTGCCAGCAGTTCCGGACTAGCGGTGGGGGATACGCAGTATTTT,CASSSGLAVGDTQYF